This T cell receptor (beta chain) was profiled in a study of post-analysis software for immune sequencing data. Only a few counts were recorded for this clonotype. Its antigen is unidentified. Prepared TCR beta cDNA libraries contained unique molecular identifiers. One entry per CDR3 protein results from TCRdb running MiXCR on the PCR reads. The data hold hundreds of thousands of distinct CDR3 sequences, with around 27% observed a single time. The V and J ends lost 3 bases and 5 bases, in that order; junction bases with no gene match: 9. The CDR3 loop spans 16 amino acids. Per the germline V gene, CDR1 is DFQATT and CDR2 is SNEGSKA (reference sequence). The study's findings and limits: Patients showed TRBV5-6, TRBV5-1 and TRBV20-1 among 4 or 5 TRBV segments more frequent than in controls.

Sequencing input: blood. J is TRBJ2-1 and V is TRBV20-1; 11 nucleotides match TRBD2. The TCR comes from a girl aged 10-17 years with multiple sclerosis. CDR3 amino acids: CSASPGLAGGHNEQFF. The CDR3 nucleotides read TGCAGTGCTAGTCCCGGGCTAGCGGGAGGTCACAATGAGCAGTTCTTC.